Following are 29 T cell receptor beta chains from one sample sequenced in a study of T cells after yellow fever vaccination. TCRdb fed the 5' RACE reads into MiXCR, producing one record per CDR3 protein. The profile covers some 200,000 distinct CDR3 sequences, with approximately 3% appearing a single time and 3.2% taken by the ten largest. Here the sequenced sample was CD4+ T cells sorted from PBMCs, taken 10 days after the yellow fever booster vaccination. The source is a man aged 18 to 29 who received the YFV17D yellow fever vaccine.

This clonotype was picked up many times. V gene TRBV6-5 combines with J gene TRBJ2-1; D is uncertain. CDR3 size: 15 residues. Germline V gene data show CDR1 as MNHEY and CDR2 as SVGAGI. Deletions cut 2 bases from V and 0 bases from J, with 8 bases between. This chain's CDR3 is CASSYGINSYNEQFF. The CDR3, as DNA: TGTGCCAGCAGTTACGGGATAAACTCCTACAATGAGCAGTTCTTC.

CDR3 sequence reads: CSATSGLAGGNEQFF. The CDR3 DNA follows: TGCAGTGCTACCTCGGGACTAGCGGGTGGCAATGAGCAGTTCTTC. V usage is TRBV20-1 and J usage is TRBJ2-1, with 12 bases that match TRBD2. The V gene end was trimmed by 4 bases and the J gene end by 6 bases; junction bases not matched to a gene: 7. CDR3 length: 15 residues. Germline V lookup: CDR1 DFQATT, CDR2 SNEGSKA (reference sequence).

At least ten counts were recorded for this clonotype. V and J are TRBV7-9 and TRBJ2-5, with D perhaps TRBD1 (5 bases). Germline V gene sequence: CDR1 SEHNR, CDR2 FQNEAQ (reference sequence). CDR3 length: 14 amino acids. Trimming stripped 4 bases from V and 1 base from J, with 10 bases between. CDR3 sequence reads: CASSSRTFQETQYF. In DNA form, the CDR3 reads TGTGCCAGCAGCTCTCGGACATTCCAAGAGACCCAGTACTTC.

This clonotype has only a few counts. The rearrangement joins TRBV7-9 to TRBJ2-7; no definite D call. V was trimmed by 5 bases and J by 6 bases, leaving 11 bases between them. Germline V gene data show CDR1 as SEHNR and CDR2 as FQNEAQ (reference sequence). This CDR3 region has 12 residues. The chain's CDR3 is CASSPTGSEQYV. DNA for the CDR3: TGTGCCAGCAGCCCCACCGGCTCCGAGCAGTACGTC.

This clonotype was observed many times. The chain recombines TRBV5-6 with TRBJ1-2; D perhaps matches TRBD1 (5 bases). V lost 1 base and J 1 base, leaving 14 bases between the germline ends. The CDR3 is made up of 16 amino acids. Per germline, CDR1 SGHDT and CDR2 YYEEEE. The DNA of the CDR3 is TGTGCCAGCAGCTTGAAGGGGCCAACCTTTAACTATGGCTACACCTTC. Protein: CASSLKGPTFNYGYTF.

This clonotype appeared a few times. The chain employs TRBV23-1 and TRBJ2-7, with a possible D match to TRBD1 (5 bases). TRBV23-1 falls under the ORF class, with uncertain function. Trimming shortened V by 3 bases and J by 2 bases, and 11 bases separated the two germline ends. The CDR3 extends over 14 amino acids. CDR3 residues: CASSQQGSPYEQYV. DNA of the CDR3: TGCGCCAGCAGTCAGCAGGGATCCCCCTACGAGCAGTACGTC.

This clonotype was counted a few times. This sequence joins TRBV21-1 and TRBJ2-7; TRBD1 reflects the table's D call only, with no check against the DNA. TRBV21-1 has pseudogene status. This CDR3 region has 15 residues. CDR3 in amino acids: CASSLSRGISYEQYV. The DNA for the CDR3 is TGTGCCAGCAGCCTGTCGCGGGGGATATCCTACGAGCAGTACGTC.

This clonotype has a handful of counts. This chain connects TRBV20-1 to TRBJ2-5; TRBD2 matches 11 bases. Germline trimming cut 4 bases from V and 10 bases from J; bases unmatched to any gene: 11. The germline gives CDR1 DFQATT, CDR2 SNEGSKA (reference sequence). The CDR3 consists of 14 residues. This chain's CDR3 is CSAILGLAGGIQYF. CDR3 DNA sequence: TGCAGTGCTATCCTCGGGCTAGCGGGGGGTATCCAGTACTTC.

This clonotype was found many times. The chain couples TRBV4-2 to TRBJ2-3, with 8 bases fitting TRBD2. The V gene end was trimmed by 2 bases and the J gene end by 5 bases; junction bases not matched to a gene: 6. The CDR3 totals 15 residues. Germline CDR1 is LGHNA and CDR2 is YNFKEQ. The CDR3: CASSQPGLGEDTQYF. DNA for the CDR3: TGTGCCAGCAGCCAACCGGGACTAGGTGAAGATACGCAGTATTTT.

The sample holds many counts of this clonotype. The CDR3 DNA follows: TGTGCCAGCAGCCGACCGTCGACAGCAGACACTGAAGCTTTCTTT. It specifies CASSRPSTADTEAFF. This chain links TRBV6-6 with TRBJ1-1, with D maybe TRBD1 (5 bases). V dropped 6 bases and J dropped 3 bases, with 17 bases sitting between them. Germline V CDR1 and CDR2: MNHNY, SVGAGI (reference sequence). The CDR3 consists of 15 residues.

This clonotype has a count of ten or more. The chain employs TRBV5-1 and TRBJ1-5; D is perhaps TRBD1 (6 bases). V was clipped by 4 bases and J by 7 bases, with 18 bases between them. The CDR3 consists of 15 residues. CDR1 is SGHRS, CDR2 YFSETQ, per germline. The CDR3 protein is CASSVGTGYGQPQHF. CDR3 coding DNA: TGCGCCAGCAGCGTCGGAACAGGGTATGGACAGCCCCAGCATTTT.

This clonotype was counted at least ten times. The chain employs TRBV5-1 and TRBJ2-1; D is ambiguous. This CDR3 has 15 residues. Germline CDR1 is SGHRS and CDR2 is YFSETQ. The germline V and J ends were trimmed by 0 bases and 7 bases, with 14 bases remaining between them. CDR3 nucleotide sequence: TGCGCCAGCAGCTTGGCTCCGGACGTCGTTAATGAGCAGTTCTTC. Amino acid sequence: CASSLAPDVVNEQFF.

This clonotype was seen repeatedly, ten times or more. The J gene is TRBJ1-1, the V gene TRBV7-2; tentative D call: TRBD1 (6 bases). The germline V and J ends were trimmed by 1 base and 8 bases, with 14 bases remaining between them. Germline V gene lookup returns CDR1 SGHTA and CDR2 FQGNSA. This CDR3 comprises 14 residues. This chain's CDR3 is CASSLVWGPGEAFF. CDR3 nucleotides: TGTGCCAGCAGCTTAGTATGGGGGCCTGGAGAAGCTTTCTTT.

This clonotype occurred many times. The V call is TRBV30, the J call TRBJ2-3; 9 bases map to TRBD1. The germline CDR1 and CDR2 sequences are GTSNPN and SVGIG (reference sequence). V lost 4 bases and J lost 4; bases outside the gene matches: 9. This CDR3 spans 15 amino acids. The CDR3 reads CAWTRDRVTPDTQYF. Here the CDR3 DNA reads TGTGCCTGGACCCGGGACAGGGTGACTCCAGATACGCAGTATTTT.

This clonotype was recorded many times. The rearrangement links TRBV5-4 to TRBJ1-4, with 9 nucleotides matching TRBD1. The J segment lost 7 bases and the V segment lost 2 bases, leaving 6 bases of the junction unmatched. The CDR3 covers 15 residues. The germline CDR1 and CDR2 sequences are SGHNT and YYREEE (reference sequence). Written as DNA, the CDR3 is TGTGCCAGCAGCTTAACAGGGGGCGGTGTTGAAAAACTGTTTTTT. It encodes CASSLTGGGVEKLFF.

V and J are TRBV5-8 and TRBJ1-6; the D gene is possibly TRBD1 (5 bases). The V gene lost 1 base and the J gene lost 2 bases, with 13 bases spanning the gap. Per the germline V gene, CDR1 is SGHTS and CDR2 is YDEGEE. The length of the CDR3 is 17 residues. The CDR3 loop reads CASSLNQGIAYNSPLHF. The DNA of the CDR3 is TGTGCCAGCAGCTTGAACCAGGGCATCGCCTATAATTCACCCCTCCACTTT.

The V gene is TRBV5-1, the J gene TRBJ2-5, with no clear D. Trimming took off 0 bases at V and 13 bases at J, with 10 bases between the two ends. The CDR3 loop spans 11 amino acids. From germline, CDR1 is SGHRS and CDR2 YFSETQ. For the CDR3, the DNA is TGCGCCAGCAGCTTGGAGGGTCCGCCGTACTTC. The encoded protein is CASSLEGPPYF.

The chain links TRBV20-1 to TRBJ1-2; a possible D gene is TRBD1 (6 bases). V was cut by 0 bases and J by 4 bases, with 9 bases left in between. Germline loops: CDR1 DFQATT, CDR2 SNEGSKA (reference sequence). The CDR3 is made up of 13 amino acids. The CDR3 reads CSARDKDSYGYTF. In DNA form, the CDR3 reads TGCAGTGCTAGAGATAAGGACAGCTATGGCTACACCTTC.

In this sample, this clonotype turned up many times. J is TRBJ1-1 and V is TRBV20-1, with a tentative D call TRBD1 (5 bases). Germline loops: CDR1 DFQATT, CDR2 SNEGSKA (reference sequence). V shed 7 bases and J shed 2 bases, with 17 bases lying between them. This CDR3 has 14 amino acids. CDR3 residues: CSDMNVGGNTEAFF. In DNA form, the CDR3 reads TGCAGTGACATGAACGTCGGGGGTAACACTGAAGCTTTCTTT.

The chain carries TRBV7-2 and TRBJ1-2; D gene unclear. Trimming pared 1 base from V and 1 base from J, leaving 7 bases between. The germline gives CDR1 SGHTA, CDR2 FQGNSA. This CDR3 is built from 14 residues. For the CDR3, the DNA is TGTGCCAGCAGCTTAGGTGGTCGTAACTATGGCTACACCTTC. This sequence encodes CASSLGGRNYGYTF.

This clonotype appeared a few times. CDR3 coding DNA: TGTGCCAGCCGGAGCGGGGGGGCATGGGAGCAGTTCTTC. As protein: CASRSGGAWEQFF. This chain connects TRBV12-3 or TRBV12-4 to TRBJ2-1; TRBD2 matches 10 bases. The CDR3 loop spans 13 amino acids. V shed 8 bases and J 10 bases; nucleotides not matched to a gene: 8.

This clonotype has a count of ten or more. In nucleotides, the CDR3 is TGTGCCAGCGCTGGCCGTGCGGGGTCTTTATCCTACAATGAGCAGTTCTTC. Residues: CASAGRAGSLSYNEQFF. The J gene is TRBJ2-1, the V gene TRBV28, with TRBD2 as a possible D gene (6 bases). Germline loops: CDR1 MDHEN, CDR2 SYDVKM. The ends were cut back, 8 bases at V and 1 base at J, with 21 bases in the middle. There are 17 residues in the CDR3.

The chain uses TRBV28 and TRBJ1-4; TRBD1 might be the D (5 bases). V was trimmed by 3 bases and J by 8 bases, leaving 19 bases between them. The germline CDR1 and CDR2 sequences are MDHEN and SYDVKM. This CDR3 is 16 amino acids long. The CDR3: CASSFPRGRGGEKLFF. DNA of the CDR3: TGTGCCAGCAGTTTTCCCCGGGGACGGGGAGGGGAAAAACTGTTTTTT.

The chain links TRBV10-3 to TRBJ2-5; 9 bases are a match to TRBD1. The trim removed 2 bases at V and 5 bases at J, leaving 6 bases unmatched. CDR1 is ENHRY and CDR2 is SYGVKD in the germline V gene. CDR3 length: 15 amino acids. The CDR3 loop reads CAISEPTGGMETQYF. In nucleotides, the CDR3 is TGTGCCATCAGTGAGCCGACAGGGGGTATGGAGACCCAGTACTTC.

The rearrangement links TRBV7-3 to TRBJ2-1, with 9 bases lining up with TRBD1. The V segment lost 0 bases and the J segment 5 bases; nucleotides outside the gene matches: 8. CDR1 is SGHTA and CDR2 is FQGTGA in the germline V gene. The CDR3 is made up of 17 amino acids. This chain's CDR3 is CASSLTRIGTGNNEQFF. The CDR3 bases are TGTGCCAGCAGCTTAACTCGAATTGGGACAGGGAACAATGAGCAGTTCTTC. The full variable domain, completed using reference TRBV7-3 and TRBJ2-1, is GAGVSQTPSNKVTEKGKYVELRCDPISGHTALYWYRQSLGQGPEFLIYFQGTGAADDSGLPNDRFFAVRPEGSVSTLKIQRTERGDSAVYLCASSLTRIGTGNNEQFFGPGTRLTVL.

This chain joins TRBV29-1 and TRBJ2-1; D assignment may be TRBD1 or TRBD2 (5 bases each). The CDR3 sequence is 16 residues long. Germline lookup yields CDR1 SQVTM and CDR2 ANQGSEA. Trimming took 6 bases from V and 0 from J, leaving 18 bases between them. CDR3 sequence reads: CSVHRTGPSSYNEQFF. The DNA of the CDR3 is TGCAGCGTCCACAGAACGGGGCCCAGCTCCTACAATGAGCAGTTCTTC.

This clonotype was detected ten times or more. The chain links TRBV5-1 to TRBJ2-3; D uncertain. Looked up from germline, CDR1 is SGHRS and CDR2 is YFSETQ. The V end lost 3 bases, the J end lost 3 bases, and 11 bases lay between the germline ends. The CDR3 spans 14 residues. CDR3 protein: CASSWTFGTDTQYF. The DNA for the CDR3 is TGCGCCAGCAGCTGGACCTTCGGGACAGATACGCAGTATTTT.

Written as DNA, the CDR3 is TGCGCCAGCAGCGTAGGGTTGGAAGGGGCCAACGTCCTGACTTTC. Its protein is CASSVGLEGANVLTF. V gene TRBV5-1 combines with J gene TRBJ2-6; D is ambiguous. The CDR3 sequence is 15 residues long. With 4 bases removed from V and 4 bases from J, the gap between germline ends came to 12 bases. Germline V gene lookup returns CDR1 SGHRS and CDR2 YFSETQ. The whole variable domain, filled in from reference TRBV5-1 and TRBJ2-6, reads KAGVTQTPRYLIKTRGQQVTLSCSPISGHRSVSWYQQTPGQGLQFLFEYFSETQRNKGNFPGRFSGRQFSNSRSEMNVSTLELGDSALYLCASSVGLEGANVLTFGAGSRLTVL.

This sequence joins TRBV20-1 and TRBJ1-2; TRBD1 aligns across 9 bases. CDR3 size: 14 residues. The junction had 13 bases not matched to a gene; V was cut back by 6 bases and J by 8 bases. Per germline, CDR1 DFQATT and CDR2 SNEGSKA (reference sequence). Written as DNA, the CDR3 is TGCAGTGCCCGCAGCGACAGGGGGATTGGAGGCTACACCTTC. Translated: CSARSDRGIGGYTF.